This T cell receptor (beta chain) was captured in a study of control samples from healthy donors and cancer patients. Assay: immunoSEQ multiplex PCR; the TCRdb copy retains only in-frame clones and omits some. Altogether about 160,000 clones are present, nearly 96% being singletons, with the ten largest covering approximately 1%. The germline gives CDR1 GTSNPN, CDR2 SVGIG (reference sequence). This CDR3 region has 14 residues. The V gene lost 7 bases and the J gene lost 5 bases, with 20 bases spanning the gap. This TCR came from a woman under 40 in good health. The chain has TRBV30 and TRBJ2-5; D is possibly TRBD2 (7 bases). The material sequenced was blood. The CDR3 nucleotides read TGTGCCTCCCAAGGGGGGGTAGCCTATGAGACCCAGTACTTC. Translated, it gives CASQGGVAYETQYF.